Given below is one T cell receptor (beta chain) in context. Its antigen is unidentified. This entry is derived from a study of T cell responses to AZD1222 COVID-19 vaccine. Study conclusions and caveats: The donor cohort was predominantly white British with a female majority, and clonal diversity may have been underestimated.

The table came from immunoSEQ multiplex PCR; TCRdb's copy has only in-frame clones and leaves some out. The sample contains 140,000 to 150,000 clones, around 89% of which appear only once. The CDR3 totals 13 residues. The germline CDR1 and CDR2 sequences are MNHEY and SVGEGT. The V end lost 5 bases, the J end lost 4 bases, and 11 bases lay between the germline ends. The sample consisted of peripheral blood, taken on day 0 of AZD1222 vaccination. This chain joins TRBV6-2 or TRBV6-3 and TRBJ1-1, with D hard to call. The TCR comes from an adult in good health. The CDR3: CASSAYSGTEAFF. The CDR3 nucleotides are TGTGCCAGCAGTGCCTACTCGGGCACTGAAGCTTTCTTT.